This note documents a single T cell receptor beta chain sequence. The data derive from a study of cytomegalovirus exposure and HLA in healthy donors. With 60 Vbeta and 13 Jbeta primers, the PCR was carried out. The table came from immunoSEQ multiplex PCR; TCRdb's copy has only in-frame clones and leaves some out. The profile covers about 190,000 clones, with around 83% appearing a single time and about 0.8% taken by the ten largest. Germline V gene sequence: CDR1 SQVTM, CDR2 ANQGSEA. The CDR3 is made up of 13 amino acids. V was trimmed by 2 bases and J by 0 bases, leaving 7 bases between them. The sequenced material came from PBMCs. The origin of this receptor is a woman in her late teens or twenties in good health and CMV-seronegative. The chain combines TRBV29-1 with TRBJ2-5; D ambiguous. The CDR3 sequence is CSVEKRYQETQYF. The CDR3 bases are TGCAGCGTTGAAAAGAGGTACCAAGAGACCCAGTACTTC.